The T cell receptor beta chain under discussion was sequenced for a study of graft-versus-host responses after intestinal transplantation. Study summary: The recipients all started with anti-thymocyte globulin induction and then took tacrolimus and steroids for about 3 years.

Sequencing was performed with immunoSEQ multiplex PCR; in TCRdb, only in-frame clones are kept and a portion is missing. The table includes roughly 120,000 clones, approximately 95% detected once. Broader study findings: When patients had graft-donor T cell macrochimerism, their allografts held high graft-versus-host to host-versus-graft clonal ratios.

As regards this clone: The antigen remains undetermined.

This clonotype was sampled from a human donor who received an intestinal transplant. The sequences come from unstimulated CD8+ T cells sorted from spleen or lymph node cells, collected before intestinal transplant.

The CDR3, as DNA: TGCGCCAGCAGCCAAGATCATACTGAATACAATGAGCAGTTCTTC. Protein: CASSQDHTEYNEQFF. This chain links TRBV4-3 with TRBJ2-1; D gene ambiguous. Germline V lookup: CDR1 LGHNA, CDR2 YSLEER. Trimming stripped 0 bases from V and 4 bases from J, with 10 bases between. This CDR3 has 15 amino acids.